The clone carrying this T cell receptor (beta chain) occurred a few times. Its antigen is undetermined. The record originates from a study of type 1 and type 2 diabetes patients. Study overall: CD4+ or CD8+ T cells were positively selected from PBMCs with microbeads. The whole study generated approximately 18 million paired-end reads.

The PCR template was genomic DNA. The TCR beta CDR3 region was amplified using 30 forward and 13 reverse primers. Each CDR3 protein gets one entry after TCRdb re-called the multiplex PCR reads with MiXCR. The sample yields a few hundred thousand distinct CDR3 sequences, roughly 48% seen once. Germline CDR1 reads SGHTA; CDR2 reads FQGNSA. This CDR3 has 15 residues. V lost 1 base, J lost 6 bases, and 5 bases stayed unmatched. General study findings and limits: Highly-expanded CD4+ clones were few in type 2 diabetes, median one, 3.9% of reads. Some expanded clones seen only in T1D might occur in additional T2D or control samples.

This TCR derives from a man aged 18 to 35 with type 2 diabetes. V is TRBV7-2 and J is TRBJ2-3; 9 nucleotides align to TRBD2. The sequencing input was peripheral blood mononuclear cells (PBMCs). The DNA of the CDR3 is TGTGCCAGCAGCTTAGTAGCGGGGGTAGGGGATACGCAGTATTTT. Its protein is CASSLVAGVGDTQYF.